This TCR beta chain was sequenced in a study of blood T cell repertoires in COVID-19. The table came from immunoSEQ multiplex PCR; TCRdb's copy has only in-frame clones and leaves some out. The sample includes 120,000 to 150,000 clones, around 80% of them seen just once. The CDR3 contains 15 residues. CDR1 is ENHRY, CDR2 SYGVKD, per germline. After removal of 3 bases from V and 0 bases from J, the junction contained 1 base not matched to a gene. Specimen: peripheral blood. The genes are TRBV10-3 and TRBJ1-3; 8 bases line up with TRBD1. The sequence was obtained from a man aged 60 to 69 with active or convalescent COVID-19. The CDR3: CAISETGGSGNTIYF. CDR3 nucleotides: TGTGCCATCAGTGAAACAGGGGGCTCTGGAAACACCATATATTTT.